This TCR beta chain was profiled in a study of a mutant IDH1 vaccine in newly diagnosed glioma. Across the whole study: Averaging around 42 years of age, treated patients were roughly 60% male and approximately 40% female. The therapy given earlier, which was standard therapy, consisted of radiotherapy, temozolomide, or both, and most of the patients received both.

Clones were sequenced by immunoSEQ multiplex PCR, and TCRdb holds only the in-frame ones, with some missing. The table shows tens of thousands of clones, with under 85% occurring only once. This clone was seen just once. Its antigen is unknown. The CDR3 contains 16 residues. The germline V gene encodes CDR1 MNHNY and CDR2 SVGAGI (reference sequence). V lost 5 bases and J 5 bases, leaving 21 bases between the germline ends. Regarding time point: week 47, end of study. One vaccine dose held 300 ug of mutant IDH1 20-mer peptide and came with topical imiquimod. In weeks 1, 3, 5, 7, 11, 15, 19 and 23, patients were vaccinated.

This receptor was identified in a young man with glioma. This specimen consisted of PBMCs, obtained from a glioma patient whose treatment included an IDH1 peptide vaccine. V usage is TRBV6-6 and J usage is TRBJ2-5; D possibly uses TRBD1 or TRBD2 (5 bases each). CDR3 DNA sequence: TGTGCCAGCAGTCCCACCAAGGGACCCTGGGGGGAGACCCAGTACTTC. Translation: CASSPTKGPWGETQYF.